The sequence of this TCR beta chain was determined in a study of blood T cell repertoires in COVID-19. Study background: Acute and convalescent COVID-19 samples came from the United States, Italy and Spain. The cDNA or gDNA used as material had been derived from T cells, B-cell-depleted T cells, or PBMCs.

As handled by the study authors: Amplification of reference gene primers provided the estimated nucleated cell counts. TCRdb's table, derived via immunoSEQ multiplex PCR, lists solely in-frame clones and lacks some. V and J calls and clone size are as listed in that table; D and trimming were resolved from the DNA. The data show about 140,000 clones, 70% to 85% seen once. This sequence was found in a man aged 55 to 70 who had recovered from COVID-19. Sequencing used peripheral blood.

The CDR3 is CASTPLLVNTGELFF. DNA for the CDR3: TGTGCCAGCACCCCGCTACTAGTTAACACCGGGGAGCTGTTTTTT. The chain couples TRBV28 to TRBJ2-2; weak D call: TRBD2 (5 bases). V was trimmed by 7 bases and J by 2 bases, leaving 14 bases between them. This CDR3 has 15 amino acids. Germline CDR1 is MDHEN and CDR2 is SYDVKM.